This T cell receptor beta chain was captured by sequencing in a study of cytomegalovirus exposure and HLA in healthy donors. Study-wide background: Prior work identified 100 million to 130 million unique TCR beta sequences in 150 million to 200 million T cells. In terms of ancestry, the Caucasian-associated cluster contained about 81% of the approximately 430 genotyped donors. Study findings and constraints: Upon later analysis, HLA-associated TCR beta chains proved more clonally expanded than other, equally common chains. A previous analysis found most TCR beta V segments productive roughly 87% or roughly 30% of the time.

In the PCR, 60 Vbeta and 13 Jbeta primers were used. Method: immunoSEQ multiplex PCR; TCRdb's copy keeps in-frame clones and lacks some. The repertoire includes around 180,000 clones, 84% of them detected once, and 0.26% sits in the top ten. CDR3 size: 15 residues. Trimming shortened V by 7 bases and J by 0 bases, and 12 bases separated the two germline ends. From germline, CDR1 is MNHEY and CDR2 SVGAGI. On this clone itself: Its specificity is not known.

The source is a boy aged 5-17 years in good health and CMV-seronegative. Material for sequencing was PBMCs. This rearrangement joins TRBV6-5 to TRBJ2-2, with D perhaps TRBD2 (5 bases). As DNA, the CDR3 is TGTGCCAGCAAGCACCCGGGATCGAACACCGGGGAGCTGTTTTTT. Protein product: CASKHPGSNTGELFF.